The 18 T cell receptor beta chains below all came from one sample that was sequenced in a study of identical twins. TCRdb analysed the 5' RACE reads with MiXCR anew, one entry per CDR3 protein. Among around 100,000 distinct CDR3 sequences listed, roughly 6% were seen once. What was sequenced was memory T cells sorted from blood. The receptor source for this set is a woman between 45 and 65 years old in good health.

This clonotype was counted ten times or more. V usage is TRBV5-1 and J usage is TRBJ1-1, with 7 bases lining up with TRBD1. The CDR3 is 16 amino acids. V shed 4 bases, J shed 3 bases, and the junction held 12 bases outside the gene matches. Germline V gives CDR1 SGHRS, CDR2 YFSETQ. DNA of the CDR3: TGCGCCAGCAGCCCCAACCTTAGGGGGCCGGACACTGAAGCTTTCTTT. Translated, it gives CASSPNLRGPDTEAFF.

A few counts support this clonotype. The rearrangement joins TRBV3-1 to TRBJ1-2; D is perhaps TRBD1 (5 bases). The ends were cut back, 1 base at V and 7 bases at J, with 19 bases in the middle. The CDR3 runs 16 residues. Germline V gene lookup returns CDR1 LGHDT and CDR2 YNNKEL (reference sequence). CDR3: CASSQVSGASITGYTF. The CDR3 nucleotides read TGTGCCAGCAGCCAAGTGAGCGGGGCATCTATTACTGGCTACACCTTC.

This clonotype was counted ten times or more. The chain uses TRBV29-1 and TRBJ2-3; 8 nucleotides line up with TRBD1. Germline V gene data show CDR1 as SQVTM and CDR2 as ANQGSEA. The CDR3 runs 12 residues. The ends lost 7 bases at V and 6 bases at J; junction bases unmatched: 6. The CDR3 loop is CSASNRGDTQYF. The CDR3 DNA follows: TGCAGCGCAAGCAACAGGGGGGATACGCAGTATTTT.

This clonotype was seen only a few times. The rearrangement joins TRBV3-1 to TRBJ2-1; 9 nucleotides match TRBD2. This CDR3 has 17 amino acids. Trimming removed 4 bases from V and 7 bases from J; junction bases left unmatched: 14. The germline V gene has CDR1 LGHDT and CDR2 YNNKEL (reference sequence). The CDR3 reads CASSPRVLAGSRNEQFF. DNA for the CDR3: TGTGCCAGCAGCCCTCGCGTACTAGCGGGTTCTAGGAATGAGCAGTTCTTC.

This clonotype was seen repeatedly, ten times or more. The chain couples TRBV15 to TRBJ1-1; the D gene is possibly TRBD1 (6 bases). The V gene lost 3 bases and the J gene lost 2 bases, with 10 bases spanning the gap. This CDR3 contains 14 residues. Germline assignment: CDR1 LNHNV and CDR2 YYDKDF (reference sequence). CDR3 region: CATSRVRGNTEAFF. Written as DNA, the CDR3 is TGTGCCACCAGCAGGGTCAGGGGAAACACTGAAGCTTTCTTT.

This clonotype was found many times. This sequence joins TRBV5-6 and TRBJ2-1; TRBD2 agrees at 7 bases. This CDR3 has 16 amino acids. The V segment lost 6 bases and the J segment 4 bases; nucleotides outside the gene matches: 13. Germline V gene lookup returns CDR1 SGHDT and CDR2 YYEEEE. The CDR3 loop reads CASTLGGGRGYNEQFF. In DNA form, the CDR3 reads TGTGCCAGCACCCTAGGTGGCGGGAGAGGTTACAATGAGCAGTTCTTC.

This clonotype was observed many times. The chain is built from TRBV11-1 and TRBJ2-1; 8 bases fit TRBD1. There are 15 residues in the CDR3. The V gene's germline CDR1 is SGHAT and CDR2 FQDESV (reference sequence). The V gene end was trimmed by 1 base and the J gene end by 6 bases; junction bases not matched to a gene: 5. The CDR3 DNA sequence: TGTGCCAGCAGCTTAGGGACAGGGAAGGGCAATGAGCAGTTCTTC. This sequence encodes CASSLGTGKGNEQFF.

This clonotype was picked up many times. The chain couples TRBV5-5 to TRBJ2-6, with D perhaps TRBD2 (5 bases). Germline CDR1 is SGHKS and CDR2 is YYEKEE (reference sequence). The CDR3 is 15 residues long. Trimming cost V 3 bases and J 3 bases, with 10 bases left between them. Here the CDR3 reads CASSSGGRGANVLTF. CDR3 DNA sequence: TGTGCCAGCAGCTCTGGAGGCCGTGGGGCCAACGTCCTGACTTTC. Full variable domain (rest looked up from reference TRBV5-5 and TRBJ2-6): DAGVTQSPTHLIKTRGQQVTLRCSPISGHKSVSWYQQVLGQGPQFIFQYYEKEERGRGNFPDRFSARQFPNYSSELNVNALLLGDSALYLCASSSGGRGANVLTFGAGSRLTVL.

This clonotype was seen many times. The chain combines TRBV29-1 with TRBJ2-3, with 7 bases identical to TRBD2. Germline V CDR1 and CDR2: SQVTM, ANQGSEA. The trim removed 6 bases at V and 5 bases at J, leaving 8 bases unmatched. This CDR3 has 13 residues. CDR3 residues: CSVASPSGDTQYF. CDR3 nucleotide sequence: TGCAGCGTAGCGTCCCCTAGCGGAGATACGCAGTATTTT.

This clonotype was picked up many times. The J gene is TRBJ2-1, the V gene TRBV5-1; 9 positions match TRBD2. Germline V CDR1 and CDR2: SGHRS, YFSETQ. CDR3 length equals 16 residues. The V gene end was trimmed by 1 base and the J gene end by 7 bases; junction bases not matched to a gene: 9. This CDR3 is CASSLLSGRLGNEQFF. CDR3 DNA: TGCGCCAGCAGCTTGCTTAGCGGGAGACTTGGGAATGAGCAGTTCTTC.

This clonotype has just a few counts. The gene calls are TRBV4-2 and TRBJ2-7; no firm D call. The CDR3 contains 18 residues. Per the germline V gene, CDR1 is LGHNA and CDR2 is YNFKEQ. Trimming took 0 bases from V and 2 from J, leaving 20 bases between them. The CDR3 DNA follows: TGTGCCAGCAGCCAAGACTTGCCGGTGTGGGATACCACCTACGAGCAGTACTTC. The encoded protein is CASSQDLPVWDTTYEQYF.

This clonotype appeared many times. The CDR3 loop is CAWSVSSRDPLHF. The CDR3 DNA reads as TGTGCCTGGAGTGTATCTTCCCGTGATCCCCTCCACTTT. This rearrangement joins TRBV30 to TRBJ1-6; unclear D gene. From germline, CDR1 is GTSNPN and CDR2 SVGIG (reference sequence). Deletions cut 0 bases from V and 13 bases from J, with 13 bases between. The CDR3 covers 13 residues.

This clonotype has ten or more counts. The chain is built from TRBV19 and TRBJ1-1, with TRBD1 as a possible D gene (6 bases). Trimming took 4 bases from V and 1 from J, leaving 10 bases between them. Germline-derived CDR1 and CDR2 are LNHDA and SQIVND (reference sequence). This CDR3 has 14 amino acids. DNA for the CDR3: TGTGCCAGTAGTACACAGGGTGGGAACACTGAAGCTTTCTTT. Amino acids: CASSTQGGNTEAFF. Combining the CDR3 with reference TRBV19 and TRBJ1-1 gives the whole variable domain DGGITQSPKYLFRKEGQNVTLSCEQNLNHDAMYWYRQDPGQGLRLIYYSQIVNDFQKGDIAEGYSVSREKKESFPLTVTSAQKNPTAFYLCASSTQGGNTEAFFGQGTRLTVV.

This clonotype has a count of ten or more. The chain recombines TRBV5-1 with TRBJ1-6; D remains ambiguous. The V and J ends lost 0 bases and 7 bases respectively, with 2 bases between them. Germline V gene data show CDR1 as SGHRS and CDR2 as YFSETQ. This CDR3 is built from 12 residues. The CDR3 is CASSLGNSPLHF. In nucleotides, the CDR3 is TGCGCCAGCAGCTTGGGAAATTCACCCCTCCACTTT.

This clonotype was observed at least ten times. The genes are TRBV20-1 and TRBJ1-4; TRBD1 aligns across 7 bases. The CDR3 runs 14 residues. V shed 2 bases and J 8 bases; nucleotides not matched to a gene: 8. In germline, CDR1 is DFQATT, CDR2 SNEGSKA (reference sequence). The CDR3 protein is CSARRTGHDEKLFF. CDR3 nucleotides: TGCAGTGCTAGAAGGACAGGTCATGACGAAAAACTGTTTTTT.

This clonotype was seen many times. V usage is TRBV4-1 and J usage is TRBJ2-2, with a tentative D call TRBD1 (5 bases). With 2 bases removed from V and 1 base from J, the gap between germline ends came to 14 bases. This CDR3 is 17 amino acids long. In germline, CDR1 is MGHRA, CDR2 YSYEKL. The CDR3 DNA is TGCGCCAGCAGCCAATATAACTCAAGGGGGAACACCGGGGAGCTGTTTTTT. This codes for CASSQYNSRGNTGELFF.

This clonotype has just a few counts. The rearrangement links TRBV20-1 to TRBJ1-4; maybe TRBD1 (5 bases). The V end lost 0 bases, the J end lost 6 bases, and 14 bases lay between the germline ends. The germline gives CDR1 DFQATT, CDR2 SNEGSKA (reference sequence). This CDR3 region has 15 residues. Here the CDR3 DNA reads TGCAGTGCTAGAGATAGTGGGGGACGGGATGAAAAACTGTTTTTT. Its translation: CSARDSGGRDEKLFF.

This clonotype was counted a few times. The rearrangement uses TRBV25-1 and TRBJ1-1, with D perhaps matching TRBD1 (6 bases). The CDR3 runs 14 residues. The V end lost 6 bases, the J end lost 3 bases, and 14 bases lay between the germline ends. Germline V lookup: CDR1 MGHDK, CDR2 SYGVNS. As DNA, the CDR3 is TGTGCCAGCAGACTACAGGGACGTGACACTGAAGCTTTCTTT. Protein product: CASRLQGRDTEAFF.